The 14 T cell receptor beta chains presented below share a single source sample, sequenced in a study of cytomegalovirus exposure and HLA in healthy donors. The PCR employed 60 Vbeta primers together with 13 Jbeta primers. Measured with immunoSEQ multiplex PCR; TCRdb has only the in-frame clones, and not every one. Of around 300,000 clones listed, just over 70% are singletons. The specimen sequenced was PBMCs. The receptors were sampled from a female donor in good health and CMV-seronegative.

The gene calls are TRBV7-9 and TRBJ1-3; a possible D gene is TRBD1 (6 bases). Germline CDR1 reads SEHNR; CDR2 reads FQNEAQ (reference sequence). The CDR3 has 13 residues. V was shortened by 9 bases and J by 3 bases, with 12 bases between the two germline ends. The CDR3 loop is CASFGRGGNTIYF. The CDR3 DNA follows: TGTGCCAGTTTCGGCAGGGGTGGAAACACCATATATTTT. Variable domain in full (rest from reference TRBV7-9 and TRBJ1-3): DTGVSQNPRHKITKRGQNVTFRCDPISEHNRLYWYRQTLGQGPEFLTYFQNEAQLEKSRLLSDRFSAERPKGSFSTLEIQRTEQGDSAMYLCASFGRGGNTIYFGEGSWLTVV.

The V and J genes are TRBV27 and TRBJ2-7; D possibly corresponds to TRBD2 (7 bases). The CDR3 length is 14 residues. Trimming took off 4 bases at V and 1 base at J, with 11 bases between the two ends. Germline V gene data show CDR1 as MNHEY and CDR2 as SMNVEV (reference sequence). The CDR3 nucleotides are TGTGCCAGCAGTTGGGGAGGGGGATCCTACGAGCAGTACTTC. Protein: CASSWGGGSYEQYF.

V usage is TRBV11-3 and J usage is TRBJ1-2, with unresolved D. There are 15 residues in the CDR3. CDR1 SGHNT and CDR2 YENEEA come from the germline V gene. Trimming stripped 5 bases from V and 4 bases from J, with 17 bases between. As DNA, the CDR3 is TGTGCCAGCAGCCTAAGGCCGGAGTATAGCTATGGCTACACCTTC. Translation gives CASSLRPEYSYGYTF.

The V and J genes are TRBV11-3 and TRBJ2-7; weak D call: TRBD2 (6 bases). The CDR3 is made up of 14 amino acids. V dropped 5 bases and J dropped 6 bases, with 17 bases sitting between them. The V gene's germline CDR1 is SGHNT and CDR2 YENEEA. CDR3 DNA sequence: TGTGCCAGCAGCCGTAGCGGTGTTACTATCGAGCAGTACTTC. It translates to CASSRSGVTIEQYF.

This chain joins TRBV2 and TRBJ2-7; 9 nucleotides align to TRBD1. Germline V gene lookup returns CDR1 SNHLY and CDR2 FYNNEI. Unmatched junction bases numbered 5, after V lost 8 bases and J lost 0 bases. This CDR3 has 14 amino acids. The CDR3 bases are TGTGCCAGCGGGAGGGACAGGGACTCCTACGAGCAGTACTTC. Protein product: CASGRDRDSYEQYF.

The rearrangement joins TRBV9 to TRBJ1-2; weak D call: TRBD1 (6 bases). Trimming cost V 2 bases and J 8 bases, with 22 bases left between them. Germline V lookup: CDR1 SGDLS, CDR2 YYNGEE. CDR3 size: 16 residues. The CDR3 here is CASSVAPGQGHRGYTF. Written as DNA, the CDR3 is TGTGCCAGCAGCGTGGCCCCCGGCCAGGGGCATAGGGGCTACACCTTC.

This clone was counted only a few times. Here the CDR3 DNA reads TGTGCCAGCAGCTTAGTGGGGAGGGGAGATACGCAGTATTTT. The encoded protein is CASSLVGRGDTQYF. The chain is built from TRBV7-8 and TRBJ2-3, with 7 bases fitting TRBD2. Trimming removed 1 base from V and 5 bases from J; junction bases left unmatched: 3. The CDR3 extends over 14 amino acids. Germline CDR1 SGHVS, CDR2 FQNEAQ.

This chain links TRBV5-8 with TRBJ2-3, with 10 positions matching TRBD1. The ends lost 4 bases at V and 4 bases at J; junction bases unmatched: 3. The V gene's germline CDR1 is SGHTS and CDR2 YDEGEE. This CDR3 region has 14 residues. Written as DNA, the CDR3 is TGTGCCAGCAGCGCGACAGGGGGCGCAGATACGCAGTATTTT. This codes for CASSATGGADTQYF.

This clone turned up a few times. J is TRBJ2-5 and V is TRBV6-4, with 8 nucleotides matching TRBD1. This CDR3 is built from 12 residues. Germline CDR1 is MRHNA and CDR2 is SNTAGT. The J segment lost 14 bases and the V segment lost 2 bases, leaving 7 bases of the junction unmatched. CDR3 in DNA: TGTGCCAGCAGTGACCTCCGGGACAGGATTTACTTC. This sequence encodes CASSDLRDRIYF.

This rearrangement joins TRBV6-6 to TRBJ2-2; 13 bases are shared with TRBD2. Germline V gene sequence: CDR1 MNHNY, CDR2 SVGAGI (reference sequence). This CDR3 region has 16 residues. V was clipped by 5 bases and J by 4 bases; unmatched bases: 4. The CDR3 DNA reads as TGTGCCAGCAGTCCCGGGACTAGCGGGGTCACCGGGGAGCTGTTTTTT. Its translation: CASSPGTSGVTGELFF.

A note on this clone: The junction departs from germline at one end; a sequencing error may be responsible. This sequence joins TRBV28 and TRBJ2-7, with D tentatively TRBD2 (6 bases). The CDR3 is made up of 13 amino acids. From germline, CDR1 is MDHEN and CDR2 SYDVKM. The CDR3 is CASSSGTHYKQYF. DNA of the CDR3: TGTGCCAGCAGTTCCGGGACTCACTACAAGCAGTACTTC.

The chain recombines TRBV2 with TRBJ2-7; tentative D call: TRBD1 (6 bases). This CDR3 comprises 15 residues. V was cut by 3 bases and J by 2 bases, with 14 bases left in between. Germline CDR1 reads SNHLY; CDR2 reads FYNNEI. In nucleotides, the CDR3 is TGTGCCAGCAGTGAGGAGCGACAGGCTGCCTACGAGCAGTACTTC. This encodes CASSEERQAAYEQYF.

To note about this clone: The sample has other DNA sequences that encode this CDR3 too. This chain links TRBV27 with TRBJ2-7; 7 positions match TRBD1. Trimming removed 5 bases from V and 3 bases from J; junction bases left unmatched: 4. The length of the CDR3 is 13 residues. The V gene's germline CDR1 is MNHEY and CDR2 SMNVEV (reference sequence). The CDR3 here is CASSLNRGYEQYF. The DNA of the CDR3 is TGTGCCAGCAGTCTAAACAGGGGCTACGAGCAGTACTTC.

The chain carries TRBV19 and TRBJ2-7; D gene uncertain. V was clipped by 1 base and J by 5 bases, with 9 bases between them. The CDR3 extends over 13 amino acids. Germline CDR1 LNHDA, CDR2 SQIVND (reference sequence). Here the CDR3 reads CASSIVGSHEQYF. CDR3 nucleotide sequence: TGTGCCAGTAGTATAGTTGGTAGCCACGAGCAGTACTTC.